This T cell receptor beta chain was captured by sequencing in a study of CD8 T cells in ankylosing spondylitis. Study results and caveats: There was a TCR beta motif, made of fewer than 10 highly homologous variants, that appeared characteristic of ankylosing spondylitis blood.

This clonotype was observed a few times. Its target is unknown. The germline V gene has CDR1 SNHLY and CDR2 FYNNEI. Trimming took 6 bases from V and 10 from J; bases not matched to a gene: 7. This CDR3 is 13 amino acids long. TCRdb reprocessed the 5' RACE reads via MiXCR and lists one record per CDR3 protein. The sample carries a few hundred thousand distinct CDR3 sequences, 17% recorded once. The source is a male donor with ankylosing spondylitis. The V call is TRBV2, the J call TRBJ2-1; 9 bases agree with TRBD1. The sequencing input was blood, either unsorted or a sorted T cell fraction (not recorded which). The CDR3 DNA sequence: TGTGCCAGCAGGGGACAGGGCGCAGGAGAGCAGTTCTTC. It translates to CASRGQGAGEQFF.